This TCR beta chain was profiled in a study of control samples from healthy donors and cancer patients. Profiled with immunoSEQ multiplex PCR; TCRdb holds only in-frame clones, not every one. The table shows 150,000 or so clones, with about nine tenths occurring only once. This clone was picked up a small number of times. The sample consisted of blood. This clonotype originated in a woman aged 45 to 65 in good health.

DNA of the CDR3: TGCGCCAGCAGCTTAGGGACAGGGGTCACCGGGGAGCTGTTTTTT. Its protein is CASSLGTGVTGELFF. This rearrangement joins TRBV5-1 to TRBJ2-2, with 10 bases matching TRBD1. The CDR3 contains 15 residues. J gave up 4 bases and V 2 bases, and 2 bases lay outside the gene matches. Germline V lookup: CDR1 SGHRS, CDR2 YFSETQ. The full variable domain, in which reference TRBV5-1 and TRBJ2-2 provide the parts outside the CDR3, is KAGVTQTPRYLIKTRGQQVTLSCSPISGHRSVSWYQQTPGQGLQFLFEYFSETQRNKGNFPGRFSGRQFSNSRSEMNVSTLELGDSALYLCASSLGTGVTGELFFGEGSRLTVL.